This entry lists 2 T cell receptor beta chains sequenced from one sample in a study of T cell responses to AZD1222 COVID-19 vaccine. Method: immunoSEQ multiplex PCR; TCRdb's copy keeps in-frame clones and lacks some. The table records 150,000 to 200,000 clones, approximately 92% of them present only once. This specimen consisted of peripheral blood, obtained on day 0 of AZD1222 vaccination. Receptors were obtained from an adult in good health.

This clone is a singleton in its sample. J is TRBJ2-2 and V is TRBV28; D unresolved. The CDR3 covers 13 residues. Deletions cut 2 bases from V and 1 base from J, with 2 bases between. Germline loops: CDR1 MDHEN, CDR2 SYDVKM. This CDR3 reads CASSLRNTGELFF. CDR3 DNA sequence: TGTGCCAGCAGTTTAAGGAACACCGGGGAGCTGTTTTTT.

The CDR3 coding sequence is TGTGCCAGCAGCCTAATATCTGGGAAGACCCAGTACTTC. Its translation is CASSLISGKTQYF. J is TRBJ2-5 and V is TRBV27, with unresolved D. V gave up 6 bases and J gave up 6 bases, with 14 bases separating them. Germline V gives CDR1 MNHEY, CDR2 SMNVEV (reference sequence). CDR3 length: 13 residues.